The following is a T cell receptor (beta chain) sequence with its context. The antigen is not known. The sample originates from a study of cytomegalovirus exposure and HLA in healthy donors. At the level of the study: Ancestry clustering placed about 86% of 300 to 400 genotyped donors in the Caucasian-associated cluster.

Study-wide points: Later, an analysis showed that TCR beta chains associated with HLA were more clonally expanded than others that were equally common. In a later analysis, TCR association rates varied by HLA locus: DRB1 most, HLA-C fewest. Productive rates of about 90% or about 30% were seen for most TCR beta V segments in an earlier analysis.

V was clipped by 1 base and J by 3 bases, with 12 bases between them. The CDR3 loop spans 15 amino acids. Germline-derived CDR1 and CDR2 are SGHTA and FQGNSA. The primer mix had 60 Vbeta and 13 Jbeta primers. This table comes from immunoSEQ multiplex PCR, and its TCRdb copy is limited to in-frame clones, with some not included. The sample includes around 200,000 clones, less than 80% of them seen just once. This rearrangement joins TRBV7-2 to TRBJ1-1, with D hard to call. This TCR was recovered from a man aged 40-50 years in good health and CMV-seronegative. Sequenced sample: PBMCs. The CDR3 loop reads CASSLEEVGYTEAFF. The CDR3 nucleotides read TGTGCCAGCAGCTTAGAGGAGGTAGGGTACACTGAAGCTTTCTTT.